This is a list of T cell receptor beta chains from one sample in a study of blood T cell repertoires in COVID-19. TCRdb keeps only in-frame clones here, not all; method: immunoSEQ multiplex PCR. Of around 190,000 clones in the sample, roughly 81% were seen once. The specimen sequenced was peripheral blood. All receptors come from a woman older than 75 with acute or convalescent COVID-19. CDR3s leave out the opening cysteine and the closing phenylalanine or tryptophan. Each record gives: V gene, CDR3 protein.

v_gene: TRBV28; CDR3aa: ASTAGAADTQY
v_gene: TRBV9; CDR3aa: ASSVDVTGQETQY
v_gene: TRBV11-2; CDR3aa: ASSLSSGTF
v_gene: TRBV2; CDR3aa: ASSEFSGYGYT
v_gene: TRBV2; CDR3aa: ASSQGQNTEAF
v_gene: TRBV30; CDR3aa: AWNGGAGQPQH
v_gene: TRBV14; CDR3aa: ASSHGGSVYEQY
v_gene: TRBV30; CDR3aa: AWDAGARVQY
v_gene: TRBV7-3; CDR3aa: ASSLQGAFGNTIY
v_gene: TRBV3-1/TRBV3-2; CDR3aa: ASSPDRDRVDTEAF
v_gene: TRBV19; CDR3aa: ATEAGQGQY
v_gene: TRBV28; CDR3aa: ASSPPDWSNEQF
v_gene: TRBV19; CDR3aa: ASSIGDTDEKLF
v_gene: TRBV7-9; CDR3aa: ASSAQGDTEAF
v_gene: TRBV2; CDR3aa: ASSDPSGSLTDTQY
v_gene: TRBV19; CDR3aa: ASKISGTASYEQY
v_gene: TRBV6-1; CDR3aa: ASSDEDRAGTEAF
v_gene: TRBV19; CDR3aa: ASRGGGTEAF
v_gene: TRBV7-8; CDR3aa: ASSLRLAGVGEQF
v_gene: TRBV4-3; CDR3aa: ASSQDLGGQVPPSYGYT
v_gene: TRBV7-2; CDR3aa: ASSYYNQPQH
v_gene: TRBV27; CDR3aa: ASSLLGDRARGYT
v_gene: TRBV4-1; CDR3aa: ASSQEVRGEAF
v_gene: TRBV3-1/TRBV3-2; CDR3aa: ASSLNGGAAGELF
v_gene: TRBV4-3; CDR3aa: ASSQDFLQDLGGYT
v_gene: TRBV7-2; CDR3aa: ASSSSQGFQF
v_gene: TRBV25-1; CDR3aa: ASMRDWTSYEQY
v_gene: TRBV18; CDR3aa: ASSPPGLAAYEQY
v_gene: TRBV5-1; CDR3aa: ASSPRGTEKLF
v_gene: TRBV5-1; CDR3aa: ASSWTGIWSGANVLT
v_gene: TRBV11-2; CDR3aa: ASSLDQSRGRAF
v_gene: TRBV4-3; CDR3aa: ASQESLTGSTDTQY
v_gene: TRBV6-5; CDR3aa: ASSYRQSPNTEAF
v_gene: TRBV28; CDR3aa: ASSLFLSPLH
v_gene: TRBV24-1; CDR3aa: ATGAGTGEPYNEQF
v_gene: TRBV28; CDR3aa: ASSRPGTPSYEQY
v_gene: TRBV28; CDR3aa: ASRATGGASYEQY
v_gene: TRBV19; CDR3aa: ASSIRTGQYGYT
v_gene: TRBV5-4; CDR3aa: ASSPRLGGDEKLF
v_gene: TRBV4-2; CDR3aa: ASSPAGTQNSPLH
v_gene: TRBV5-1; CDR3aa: ASSFTGPVISEQF